Presented here are 19 T cell receptor beta chains from one specimen sequenced in a study of CD8+ T cells in alopecia areata. Reverse transcription of extracted RNA yielded cDNA, which provided the sequencing template. Measured with immunoSEQ multiplex PCR; TCRdb has only the in-frame clones, and not every one. The data show about 300,000 clones, with 58% seen just once and roughly 1.8% held by the top ten. Specified treatment: oral pan-JAK inhibitor, 5-10 mg twice daily. Sequencing used CD4+ T cells sorted from blood, obtained at week 24, from a patient treated with tofacitinib. All receptors derive from a human donor with alopecia areata.

Details on this clone: Other DNA sequences of this sample code for an identical CDR3. DNA for the CDR3: TGTGCCAGCTCACCACGCGAAGAGACCCAGTACTTC. Its protein is CASSPREETQYF. The V call is TRBV18, the J call TRBJ2-5; no clear D. Germline CDR1 KGHSH, CDR2 LQKENI. V lost 1 base, J lost 3 bases, and 3 bases lay in between. The CDR3 consists of 12 residues.

This clone was found a few times. The chain recombines TRBV14 with TRBJ2-7; possibly TRBD2 for D (6 bases). There are 18 residues in the CDR3. V shed 1 base and J shed 0 bases, with 19 bases lying between them. Germline assignment: CDR1 SGHDN and CDR2 FVKESK. CDR3 bases: TGTGCCAGCAGCCAAGGGGGGACTCAGGCTTGGAGCTCCTACGAGCAGTACTTC. This codes for CASSQGGTQAWSSYEQYF.

The chain recombines TRBV5-1 with TRBJ1-4; 8 positions match TRBD1. Germline-derived CDR1 and CDR2 are SGHRS and YFSETQ. The CDR3 consists of 13 residues. With 7 bases clipped from V and 8 bases from J, the junction kept 7 bases outside the gene matches. In DNA, the CDR3 is TGCGCCAGCCGACAGGGGTTGGAGGAAAAACTGTTTTTT. Encoded protein: CASRQGLEEKLFF.

The V gene is TRBV5-6, the J gene TRBJ2-7; a possible D gene is TRBD2 (7 bases). V was cut by 4 bases and J by 7 bases, with 21 bases left in between. The CDR3 is made up of 15 amino acids. Germline lookup yields CDR1 SGHDT and CDR2 YYEEEE. The CDR3 protein is CASSPTGGGPLEQYF. CDR3 nucleotides: TGTGCCAGCAGCCCAACGGGGGGCGGCCCCCTGGAGCAGTACTTC.

The chain combines TRBV30 with TRBJ1-3, with unresolved D. CDR1 is GTSNPN and CDR2 is SVGIG in the germline V gene (reference sequence). The CDR3 is made up of 12 amino acids. V gave up 3 bases and J gave up 0 bases, with 3 bases separating them. CDR3 sequence: CAWRSSGNTIYF. The CDR3 nucleotides are TGTGCCTGGAGGAGCTCTGGAAACACCATATATTTT. Looking up the rest from reference TRBV30 and TRBJ1-3 gives the full variable domain: SQTIHQWPATLVQPVGSPLSLECTVEGTSNPNLYWYRQAAGRGLQLLFYSVGIGQISSEVPQNLSASRPQDRQFILSSKKLLLSDSGFYLCAWRSSGNTIYFGEGSWLTVV.

The sample holds a few counts of this clone. V gene TRBV18 combines with J gene TRBJ2-1; the match to TRBD1 covers 10 bases. The CDR3 is 15 amino acids. Per the germline V gene, CDR1 is KGHSH and CDR2 is LQKENI. Trimming at V came to 3 bases and at J to 6 bases, leaving 5 bases not matched to a gene. The CDR3 sequence is CASSPGGQGINEQFF. The CDR3 nucleotides are TGTGCCAGCTCACCCGGGGGACAGGGGATCAATGAGCAGTTCTTC. Drawing the rest from reference TRBV18 and TRBJ2-1, the complete variable domain is NAGVMQNPRHLVRRRGQEARLRCSPMKGHSHVYWYRQLPEEGLKFMVYLQKENIIDESGMPKERFSAEFPKEGPSILRIQQVVRGDSAAYFCASSPGGQGINEQFFGPGTRLTVL.

This clone was detected only a few times. CDR3 region: CASSPTKRGATHTQYF. The CDR3 DNA sequence: TGTGCCAGCAGCCCAACTAAGCGGGGGGCTACCCATACGCAGTATTTT. The chain employs TRBV7-2 and TRBJ2-3; 9 positions match TRBD2. CDR1 and CDR2 from the germline V gene are SGHTA and FQGNSA. With 5 bases clipped from V and 7 bases from J, the junction kept 13 bases outside the gene matches. CDR3 length equals 16 residues.

The chain links TRBV5-4 to TRBJ1-4; a possible D gene is TRBD1 (6 bases). The CDR3 covers 14 residues. The germline gives CDR1 SGHNT, CDR2 YYREEE (reference sequence). V was shortened by 6 bases and J by 1 base, with 10 bases between the two germline ends. This CDR3 reads CASTRQETNEKLFF. CDR3 nucleotide sequence: TGTGCCAGCACCCGACAGGAAACTAATGAAAAACTGTTTTTT.

V gene TRBV10-3 combines with J gene TRBJ2-1, with 16 bases aligning to TRBD2. The ends lost 6 bases at V and 6 bases at J; junction bases unmatched: 2. Germline CDR1 ENHRY, CDR2 SYGVKD. This CDR3 has 15 residues. The CDR3 region has the DNA TGTGCCATCAGGGGACTAGCGGGGGGGTCCAATGAGCAGTTCTTC. This encodes CAIRGLAGGSNEQFF.

This chain joins TRBV5-1 and TRBJ1-4; perhaps TRBD1 as D (5 bases). Between the trimmed V and J ends, which lost 1 base and 7 bases, there was a span of 11 bases. CDR3 length: 14 amino acids. Germline V CDR1 and CDR2: SGHRS, YFSETQ. The CDR3 sequence: CASSLSRGGEKLFF. The DNA for the CDR3 is TGCGCCAGCAGCTTGTCTAGGGGCGGTGAAAAACTGTTTTTT.

The chain couples TRBV7-8 to TRBJ2-4; TRBD2 might be the D (5 bases). The CDR3 contains 15 residues. Germline V CDR1 and CDR2: SGHVS, FQNEAQ. V lost 5 bases and J 0 bases, leaving 11 bases between the germline ends. CDR3 nucleotides: TGTGCCAGCAGCGACGTCGGGATAGCCAAAAACATTCAGTACTTC. It codes for CASSDVGIAKNIQYF.

J is TRBJ1-1 and V is TRBV30, with D perhaps matching TRBD1 (5 bases). The CDR3 has 12 amino acids. Germline CDR1 and CDR2: GTSNPN and SVGIG (reference sequence). The CDR3 loop is CAHGRRGTEAFF. CDR3 DNA: TGTGCGCATGGGAGGAGGGGCACTGAAGCTTTCTTT. The full variable domain, rest sourced from reference TRBV30 and TRBJ1-1, is SQTIHQWPATLVQPVGSPLSLECTVEGTSNPNLYWYRQAAGRGLQLLFYSVGIGQISSEVPQNLSASRPQDRQFILSSKKLLLSDSGFYLCAHGRRGTEAFFGQGTRLTVV.

This sequence joins TRBV5-1 and TRBJ2-3; 11 bases are a match to TRBD1. The CDR3 is 16 residues long. Germline lookup yields CDR1 SGHRS and CDR2 YFSETQ. J was trimmed by 4 bases and V by 0 bases; bases with no gene match: 4. The CDR3 region is CASSLVGQGVPDTQYF. In nucleotides, the CDR3 is TGCGCCAGCAGCTTGGTGGGACAGGGGGTCCCAGATACGCAGTATTTT. Full variable domain (rest looked up from reference TRBV5-1 and TRBJ2-3): KAGVTQTPRYLIKTRGQQVTLSCSPISGHRSVSWYQQTPGQGLQFLFEYFSETQRNKGNFPGRFSGRQFSNSRSEMNVSTLELGDSALYLCASSLVGQGVPDTQYFGPGTRLTVL.

This clone was counted a few times. The chain joins TRBV6-5 to TRBJ2-2; D possibly corresponds to TRBD2 (5 bases). The V gene's germline CDR1 is MNHEY and CDR2 SVGAGI. V lost 5 bases to trimming and J lost 5 bases, with 9 bases between them. The CDR3 length is 13 residues. The CDR3: CASSRGWTGELFF. CDR3 bases: TGTGCCAGCAGTCGCGGGTGGACCGGGGAGCTGTTTTTT.

This clone came up a few times. The V call is TRBV30, the J call TRBJ1-3; D gene ambiguous. The CDR3 length is 11 residues. The V gene's germline CDR1 is GTSNPN and CDR2 SVGIG (reference sequence). V lost 2 bases and J 4 bases, leaving 3 bases between the germline ends. CDR3 residues: CAWSPGNTIYF. For the CDR3, the DNA is TGTGCCTGGAGTCCAGGAAACACCATATATTTT.

The chain joins TRBV29-1 to TRBJ1-2; a possible D gene is TRBD1 (5 bases). The germline V gene encodes CDR1 SQVTM and CDR2 ANQGSEA. Trimming removed 6 bases at V and 7 bases at J, with 18 bases between. This CDR3 spans 13 amino acids. This CDR3 is CSVAGTSRGGYTF. CDR3 coding DNA: TGCAGCGTGGCCGGGACCTCCCGAGGTGGCTACACCTTC.

The CDR3 region is CAISRTSGGADEQFF. In nucleotides, the CDR3 is TGTGCCATCAGTCGAACTAGCGGGGGGGCCGATGAGCAGTTCTTC. This sequence joins TRBV10-3 and TRBJ2-1; 13 bases line up with TRBD2. Germline CDR1 ENHRY, CDR2 SYGVKD. With 5 bases clipped from V and 8 bases from J, the junction kept 6 bases outside the gene matches. This CDR3 contains 15 residues.

The chain is built from TRBV9 and TRBJ1-5; D is possibly TRBD1 (6 bases). The CDR3 sequence is 14 residues long. Germline V gives CDR1 SGDLS, CDR2 YYNGEE. V lost 4 bases and J 6 bases, leaving 14 bases between the germline ends. CDR3 DNA sequence: TGTGCCAGCAGCCCTACCATAGGGGGTCAGCCCCAGCATTTT. Protein sequence: CASSPTIGGQPQHF.

This clone was detected only a few times. The CDR3 region has the DNA TGTGCCAGCAGCCCAGGACTAGCGAGCACAGATACGCAGTATTTT. This codes for CASSPGLASTDTQYF. The J gene is TRBJ2-3, the V gene TRBV7-9; TRBD2 matches at 9 bases. This CDR3 comprises 15 residues. CDR1 is SEHNR, CDR2 FQNEAQ, per germline (reference sequence). V shed 5 bases, J shed 0 bases, and the junction held 3 bases outside the gene matches.